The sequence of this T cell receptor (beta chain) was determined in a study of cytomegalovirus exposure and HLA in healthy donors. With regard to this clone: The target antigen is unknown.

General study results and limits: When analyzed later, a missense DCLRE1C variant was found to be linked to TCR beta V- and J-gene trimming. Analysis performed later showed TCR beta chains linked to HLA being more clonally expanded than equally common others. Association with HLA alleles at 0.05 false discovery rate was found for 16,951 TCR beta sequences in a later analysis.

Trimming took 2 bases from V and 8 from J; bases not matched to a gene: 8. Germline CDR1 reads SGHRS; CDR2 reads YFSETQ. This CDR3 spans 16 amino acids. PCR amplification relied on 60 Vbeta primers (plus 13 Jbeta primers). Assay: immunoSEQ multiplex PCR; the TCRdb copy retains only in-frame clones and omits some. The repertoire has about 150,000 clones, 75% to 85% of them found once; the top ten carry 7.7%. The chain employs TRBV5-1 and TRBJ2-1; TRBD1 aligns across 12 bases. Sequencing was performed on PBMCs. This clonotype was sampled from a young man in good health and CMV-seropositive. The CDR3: CASSFEPGTGGYEQFF. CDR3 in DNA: TGCGCCAGCAGCTTCGAACCCGGGACAGGGGGCTATGAGCAGTTCTTC.